A selection of T cell receptor beta chains follows, all from one sample in a study of CD8+CD57+ T cells in acquired aplastic anemia. In TCRdb, the reads were re-called with MiXCR into one record per CDR3 protein. The table has approximately 150,000 distinct CDR3 sequences, about 45% seen once; the top ten hold under 1.2%. Sequencing was performed on sorted CD4+, CD8+, or CD8+CD57+ T cells (not recorded which) from PBMCs. The receptors originated from a human donor with aplastic anemia. Both conserved end residues are part of each CDR3. The D gene is left open where the match is weak. Rows give clone size only sometimes, using once, few, many, or a class for an expanded clone.

v_call	d_call	j_call	clone_size	cdr3_nt	cdr3_aa
TRBV19	-	TRBJ1-1	many	TGTGCCAGTAGTTGGGGAGGGTCGGTGAACACTGAAGCTTTCTTT	CASSWGGSVNTEAFF
TRBV29-1	TRBD1	TRBJ2-1	many	TGCAGCGTTGAGGGACAGGCTCGAGCCTACAATGAGCAGTTCTTC	CSVEGQARAYNEQFF
TRBV2	TRBD1	TRBJ1-1	-	TGTGCCAGCAGAGAATTGGGACAGGGGGCGCCGAAAGCTTTCTTT	CASRELGQGAPKAFF
TRBV24-1	TRBD2	TRBJ2-3	-	TGTGCCACGGGTGAGATAGCGGGAGGCGGAACAGATACGCAGTATTTT	CATGEIAGGGTDTQYF
TRBV7-6	TRBD2	TRBJ2-1	-	TGTGCTAGCAGCTTAGTAGCGGGGGGGTCCTACAATGAGCAGTTCTTC	CASSLVAGGSYNEQFF
TRBV10-3	-	TRBJ1-5	-	TGTGCCATCAGTGAAGGGTCCAGCAATCAGCCCCAGCATTTT	CAISEGSSNQPQHF
TRBV5-1	-	TRBJ2-7	many	TGCGCCAGCAGCTTGGGAGGGGGGGGGCTTGGCTACGAGCAGTACTTC	CASSLGGGGLGYEQYF
TRBV7-8	-	TRBJ1-1	many	TGTGCCAGCAGCTTAGGGGGCCGGGGCCTGGCCTCAGCTTTCTTT	CASSLGGRGLASAFF
TRBV12-3/TRBV12-4	TRBD1	TRBJ1-1	many	TGTGCCAGCAGTGGCCGGGACAGGGGGCGGACTGAAGCTTTCTTT	CASSGRDRGRTEAFF
TRBV3-1	TRBD2	TRBJ2-3	many	TGTGCCAGCAGTCAACTAGCGGGGGGAGCAGATACGCAGTATTTT	CASSQLAGGADTQYF
TRBV3-1	-	TRBJ2-5	-	TGTGCAGCAGCCAAGTGTAGGCAGCAAGAGACCCAGTACTTC	CAAAKCRQQETQYF
TRBV2	TRBD2	TRBJ2-7	many	TGTGCCAGCAACTCGGGACTAGCGGGGTACGAGCAGTACTTC	CASNSGLAGYEQYF
TRBV7-2	-	TRBJ1-1	many	TGTGCCAGCAGCTTTGGTCAGGGCCCGAACACTGAAGCTTTCTTT	CASSFGQGPNTEAFF
TRBV6-2/TRBV6-3	TRBD1	TRBJ1-2	many	TGTGCCAGCAGTTACAAGGGGGCAGGCTATGGCTACACCTTC	CASSYKGAGYGYTF
TRBV5-5	-	TRBJ1-2	many	TGTGCCAGCAGCATCCATGTAGGGCAGGGCAATGGCTACACCTTC	CASSIHVGQGNGYTF
TRBV20-1	-	TRBJ2-7	many	TGCAGTGCTAGAGCCCCACAAACCGCCGAGCAGTACTTC	CSARAPQTAEQYF
TRBV10-3	TRBD1	TRBJ1-1	once	TGTGCCATCAGCTATCGGACAGGGGGGTATAACACTGAAGCTTTCTTT	CAISYRTGGYNTEAFF
TRBV29-1	TRBD1	TRBJ1-2	many	TGCAGCGTTGCCGCAGGACAGGGGGTTTTAAGTGGCTACACCTTC	CSVAAGQGVLSGYTF
TRBV7-9	TRBD2	TRBJ2-7	-	TGTGCCAGCAGCTCCCGGGACTACTCCGAGCAGTACTTC	CASSSRDYSEQYF
TRBV10-1	-	TRBJ2-7	many	TGCGCCAGCAGCACAGGGTTCGAGCAGTACTTC	CASSTGFEQYF
TRBV7-9	-	TRBJ2-5	few	TGTGCCAGCAGCCCCCCTGGGGGCGGCGAGACCCAGTACTTC	CASSPPGGGETQYF
TRBV5-1	-	TRBJ1-1	many	TGCGCCAGCAGTTCGGCCGGACAGAATGAAGCTTTCTTT	CASSSAGQNEAFF
TRBV4-1	-	TRBJ2-3	many	TGCGCCAGCAGCCAAGTCCATGGACTGCCCACAGATACGCAGTATTTT	CASSQVHGLPTDTQYF
TRBV10-1	-	TRBJ2-3	-	TGCGCCAGCAGTGAGCCAGAATCGACAGATACGCAGTATTTT	CASSEPESTDTQYF